The sequence of this T cell receptor beta chain was determined in a study of T cell responses to AZD1222 COVID-19 vaccine (dated by TCRdb to the early 2020s). A note on the overall study: AZD1222 recipients given second doses at about 4 weeks or at about 12 weeks were pooled, since spike-specific TCR depth and breadth were not found to differ between the two schedules. TCR sequencing covered roughly 230 trial participants: 200 to 220 given two doses of AZD1222 and 26 given two doses of MenACWY control vaccine. Enrollment into the trials was organized by age into subgroups of 18-55, 56-69 and 70-plus years, and those subgroups contained approximately 160, 26 and 62 TCR-sequenced participants, respectively.

According to the study, the label for this sample's time point signals: baseline before first vaccination. Samples from vaccinated people were obtained from the UK trials COV001 and COV002, which included a single-blind randomized controlled phase 2/3 trial of AZD1222 (ChAdOx1 nCoV-19) in healthy adults. Trial participant PBMC samples were collected at day 0 and day 28 after the second dose for TCRbeta chain sequencing. The CDR3 regions of human TCRbeta chains were analyzed by immunosequencing. As for the authors' bioinformatics: Repertoire TCRs were matched against a reference library of SARS-CoV-2-specific TCRs generated with the MIRA antigen-specificity platform. Breadth was defined as the fraction of unique TCRs that were SARS-CoV-2-associated, and depth was defined as the fraction of total T cells that were SARS-CoV-2-associated. Each spike-specific TCR was assigned to its reactive spike region and to a CD4 or CD8 class using the MIRA data. Log10-transformed breadth and depth values were compared by one-way ANOVA with Sidak's multiple comparisons tests. The immuneACCESS repertoire file appears here via TCRdb, limited to in-frame rearrangements. These files lack a portion of the clones; in checked studies, under half of the deficit traces to unresolved V genes, and the cause of the others is not known. The DNA gave D and trimming, while V, J and clone size come from that table. The sample table shows roughly 120,000 clones, and roughly 87% are seen once. Approximately 9.2% of the sample belongs to the ten largest clones.

Study-wide findings and limitations: Conclusions about previously exposed vaccinees were limited because only a handful of AZD1222 recipients were SARS-CoV-2 seropositive at baseline. Participants were mostly white British, with more females than males. The authors suggested clonal diversity may have been underestimated. Because no day 14 peak-response samples were available, the repertoires could be characterized only after the peak T cell response. Reportedly, almost half of the unique spike-specific TCRs recognized epitopes lying outside the regions that are mutated in the B.1.351 and B.1.1.7 variants. CD4 TCRs associated with the vaccine covered the entire spike protein, and the dominant responses were in regions 160-218 and 743-854. Spike-specific TCR breadth and depth rose significantly after two AZD1222 doses compared with day 0 and with MenACWY recipients. In the small 56-69-year group, the increase in depth fell short of significance, most likely because of low power.

As concerns this clone: There is no known antigen for this receptor. One base away there is no much larger clone; base qualities are not given.

CDR1 is given as SGHRS and CDR2 as YFSETQ, both from the germline V gene. The trim is 1 base for V and 3 bases for J, with a gap of 7 bases between the germline ends. The CDR3 holds 13 amino acids from the cysteine to the phenylalanine. CDR3 DNA only is kept here, 39 bases in frame from base 1. The receptor comes from an adult in good health. The V gene is TRBV5-1 and the J gene is TRBJ1-2, with no D gene named confidently. Source: peripheral blood, taken on day 0 of AZD1222 vaccination. The CDR3 here reads CASSLTPDYGYTF. The DNA reads TGCGCCAGCAGCTTGACACCAGACTATGGCTACACCTTC.